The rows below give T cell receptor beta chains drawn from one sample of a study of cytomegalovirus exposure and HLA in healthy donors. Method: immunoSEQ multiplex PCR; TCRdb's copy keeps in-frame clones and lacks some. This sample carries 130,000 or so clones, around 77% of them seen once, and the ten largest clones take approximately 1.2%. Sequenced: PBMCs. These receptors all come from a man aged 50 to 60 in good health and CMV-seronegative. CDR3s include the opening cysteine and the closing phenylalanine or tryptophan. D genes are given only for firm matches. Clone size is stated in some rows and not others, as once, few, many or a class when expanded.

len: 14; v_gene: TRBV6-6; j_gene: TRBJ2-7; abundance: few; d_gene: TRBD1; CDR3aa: CASSNRDRGHEQYF; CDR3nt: TGTGCCAGCAGTAACCGGGACAGGGGGCACGAGCAGTACTTC
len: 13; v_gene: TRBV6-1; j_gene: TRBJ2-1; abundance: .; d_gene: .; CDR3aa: CASSDPTRNEQFF; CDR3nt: TGTGCCAGCAGTGACCCGACTCGGAATGAGCAGTTCTTC
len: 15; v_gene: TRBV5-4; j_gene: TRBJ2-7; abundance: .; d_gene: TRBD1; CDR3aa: CASSASTGGSYEQYF; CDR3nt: TGTGCCAGCAGCGCTTCGACAGGGGGATCCTACGAGCAGTACTTC
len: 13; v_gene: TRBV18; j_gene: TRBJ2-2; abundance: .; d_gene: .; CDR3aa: CASSYTNTGELFF; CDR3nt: TGTGCCAGCTCCTATACGAACACCGGGGAGCTGTTTTTT
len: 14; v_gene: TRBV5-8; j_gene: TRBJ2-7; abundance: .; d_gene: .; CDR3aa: CATRDRGGVYEQYF; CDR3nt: TGTGCCACTAGAGACAGGGGAGGGGTCTACGAGCAGTACTTC
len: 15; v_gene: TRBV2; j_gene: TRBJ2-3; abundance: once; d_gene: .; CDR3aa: CASREQGNSADTQYF; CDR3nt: TGTGCCAGCAGGGAACAGGGTAATTCCGCAGATACGCAGTATTTT
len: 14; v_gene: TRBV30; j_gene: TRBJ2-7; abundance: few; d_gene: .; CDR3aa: CAWATVGRGYEQYF; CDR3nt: TGTGCCTGGGCCACGGTCGGGAGAGGGTACGAGCAGTACTTC
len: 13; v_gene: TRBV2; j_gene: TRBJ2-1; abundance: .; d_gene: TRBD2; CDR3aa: CASSVGLVNEQFF; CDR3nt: TGTGCCAGCAGTGTTGGACTAGTTAACGAGCAGTTCTTC
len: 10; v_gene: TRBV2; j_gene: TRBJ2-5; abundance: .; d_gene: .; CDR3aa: CASKEETQYF; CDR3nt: TGTGCCAGCAAGGAGGAGACCCAGTACTTC
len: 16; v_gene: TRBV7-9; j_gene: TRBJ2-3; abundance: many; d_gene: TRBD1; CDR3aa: CASSSGQGRGTDTQYF; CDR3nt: TGTGCCAGCAGCTCGGGACAGGGAAGGGGCACAGATACGCAGTATTTT
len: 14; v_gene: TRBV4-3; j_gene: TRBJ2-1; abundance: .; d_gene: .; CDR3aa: CASSQDSPYNEQFF; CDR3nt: TGCGCCAGCAGCCAAGATAGCCCCTACAATGAGCAGTTCTTC
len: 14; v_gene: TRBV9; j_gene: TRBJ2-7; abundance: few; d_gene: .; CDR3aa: CASSAAVGGYEQYF; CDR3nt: TGTGCCAGCAGCGCGGCCGTGGGGGGTTACGAGCAGTACTTC
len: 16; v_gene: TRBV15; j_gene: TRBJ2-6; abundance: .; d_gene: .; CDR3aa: CATSARGGSGANVLTF; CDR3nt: TGTGCCACCAGCGCCCGAGGGGGCTCTGGGGCCAACGTCCTGACTTTC
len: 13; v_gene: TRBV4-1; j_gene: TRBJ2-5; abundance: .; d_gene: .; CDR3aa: CASSQDQQETQYF; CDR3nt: TGCGCCAGCAGCCAAGACCAACAAGAGACCCAGTACTTC
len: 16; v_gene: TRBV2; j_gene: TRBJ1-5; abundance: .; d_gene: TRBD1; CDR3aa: CASSSRPGQGDQPQHF; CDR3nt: TGTGCCAGCAGTTCAAGGCCGGGACAGGGGGATCAGCCCCAGCATTTT
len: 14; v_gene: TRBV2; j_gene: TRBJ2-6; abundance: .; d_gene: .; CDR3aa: CASKGVDGANVLTF; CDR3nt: TGTGCCAGCAAAGGGGTAGATGGGGCCAACGTCCTGACTTTC
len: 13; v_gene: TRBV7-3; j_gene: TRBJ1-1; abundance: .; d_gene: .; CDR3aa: CASSLGHNTEAFF; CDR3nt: TGTGCCAGCAGCCTGGGGCACAACACTGAAGCTTTCTTT
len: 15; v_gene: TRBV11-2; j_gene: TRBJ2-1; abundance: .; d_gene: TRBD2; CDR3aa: CASSLRLAGVNEQFF; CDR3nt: TGTGCCAGCAGCTTAAGACTAGCGGGAGTCAATGAGCAGTTCTTC
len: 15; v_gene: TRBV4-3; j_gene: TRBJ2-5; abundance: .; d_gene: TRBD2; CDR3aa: CASSQQVAGEGTQYF; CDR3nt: TGCGCCAGCAGCCAGCAGGTGGCGGGAGAAGGGACCCAGTACTTC
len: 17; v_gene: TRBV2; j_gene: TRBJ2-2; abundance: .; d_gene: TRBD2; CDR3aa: CASTTSGRILNTGELFF; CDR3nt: TGTGCCAGCACGACTAGCGGGAGAATTCTGAACACCGGGGAGCTGTTTTTT
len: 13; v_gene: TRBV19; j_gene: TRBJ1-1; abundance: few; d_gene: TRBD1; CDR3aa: CASSRTGGTEAFF; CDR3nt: TGTGCCAGTAGTCGGACAGGGGGGACTGAAGCTTTCTTT
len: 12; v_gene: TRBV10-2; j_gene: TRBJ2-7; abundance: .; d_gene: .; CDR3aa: CASAVRPYEQYF; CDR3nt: TGCGCTTCGGCGGTTAGACCCTACGAGCAGTACTTC
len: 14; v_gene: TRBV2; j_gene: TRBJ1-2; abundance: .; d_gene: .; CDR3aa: CASSGALVLQGYTF; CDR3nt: TGTGCCAGCAGTGGGGCTCTCGTGCTTCAAGGCTACACCTTC
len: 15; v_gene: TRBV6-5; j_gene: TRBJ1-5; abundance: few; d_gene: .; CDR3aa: CASSYVAGRNQPQHF; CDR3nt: TGTGCCAGCAGTTATGTGGCAGGGAGGAATCAGCCCCAGCATTTT
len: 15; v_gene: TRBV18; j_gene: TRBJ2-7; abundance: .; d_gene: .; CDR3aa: CASSPLGQGGYEQYF; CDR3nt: TGTGCCAGCTCACCCCTAGGGCAGGGAGGCTACGAGCAGTACTTC
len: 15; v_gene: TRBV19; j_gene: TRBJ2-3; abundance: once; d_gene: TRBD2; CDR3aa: CASMSSGRATDTQYF; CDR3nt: TGTGCCAGTATGAGTAGCGGGAGGGCTACAGATACGCAGTATTTT
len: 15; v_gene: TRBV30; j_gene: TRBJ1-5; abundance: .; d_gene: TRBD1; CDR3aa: CAWSPGQVLNQPQHF; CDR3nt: TGTGCCTGGAGTCCGGGACAGGTCCTCAATCAGCCCCAGCATTTT
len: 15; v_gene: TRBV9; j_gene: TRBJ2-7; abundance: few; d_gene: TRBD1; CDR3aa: CASSVLSGGVNEQYF; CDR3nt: TGTGCCAGCAGCGTACTATCAGGGGGCGTGAACGAGCAGTACTTC
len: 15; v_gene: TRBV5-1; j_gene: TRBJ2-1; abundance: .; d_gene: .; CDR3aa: CASSLSGSSYNEQFF; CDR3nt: TGCGCCAGCAGCTTAAGCGGAAGCTCCTACAATGAGCAGTTCTTC
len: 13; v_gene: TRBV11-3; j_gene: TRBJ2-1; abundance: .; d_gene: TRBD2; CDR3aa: CASSPSGRNEQFF; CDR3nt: TGTGCCAGCAGCCCTAGCGGGCGCAATGAGCAGTTCTTC
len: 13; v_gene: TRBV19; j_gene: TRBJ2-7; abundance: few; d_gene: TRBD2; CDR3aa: CASSIGRAYEQYF; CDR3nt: TGTGCCAGTAGTATCGGGAGGGCCTACGAGCAGTACTTC
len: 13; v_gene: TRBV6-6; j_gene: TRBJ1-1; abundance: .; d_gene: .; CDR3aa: CASSSVANTEAFF; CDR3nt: TGTGCCAGCAGTTCTGTGGCGAACACTGAAGCTTTCTTT
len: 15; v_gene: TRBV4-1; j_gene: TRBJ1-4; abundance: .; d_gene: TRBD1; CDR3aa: CASSQGQSGNEKLFF; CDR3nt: TGCGCCAGCAGCCAGGGACAGAGTGGTAATGAAAAACTGTTTTTT
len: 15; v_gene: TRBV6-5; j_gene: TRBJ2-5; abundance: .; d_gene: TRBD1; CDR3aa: CASSWLRDSGETQYF; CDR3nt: TGTGCCAGCAGTTGGCTCCGGGACAGCGGAGAGACCCAGTACTTC
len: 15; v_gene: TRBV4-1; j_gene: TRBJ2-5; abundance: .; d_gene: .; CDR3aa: CASSQDTWGQGTQYF; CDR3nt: TGCGCCAGCAGCCAAGATACATGGGGCCAAGGGACCCAGTACTTC
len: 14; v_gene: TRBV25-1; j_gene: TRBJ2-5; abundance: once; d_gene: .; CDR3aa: CASSLLQDQETQYF; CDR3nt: TGTGCCAGCAGTCTACTACAGGACCAAGAGACCCAGTACTTC
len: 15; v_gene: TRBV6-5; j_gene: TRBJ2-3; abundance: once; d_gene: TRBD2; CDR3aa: CASSSQAGGTDTQYF; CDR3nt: TGTGCCAGCAGTTCCCAAGCGGGAGGGACAGATACGCAGTATTTT
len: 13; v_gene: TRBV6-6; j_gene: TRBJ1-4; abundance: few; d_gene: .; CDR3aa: CASKGQTNEKLFF; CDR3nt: TGTGCCAGCAAAGGACAGACTAATGAAAAACTGTTTTTT
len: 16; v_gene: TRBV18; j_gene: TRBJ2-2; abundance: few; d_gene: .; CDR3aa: CASSPSKGGSTGELFF; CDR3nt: TGTGCCAGCTCACCATCAAAAGGAGGGAGCACCGGGGAGCTGTTTTTT
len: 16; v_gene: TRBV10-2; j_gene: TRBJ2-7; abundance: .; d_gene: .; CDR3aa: CASTTGSEVKVYEQYF; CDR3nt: TGCGCCAGCACAACAGGGTCGGAGGTAAAGGTGTACGAGCAGTACTTC
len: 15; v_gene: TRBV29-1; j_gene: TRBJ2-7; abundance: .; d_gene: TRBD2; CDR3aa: CSVEGGGLAGYEQYF; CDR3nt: TGCAGCGTTGAAGGGGGTGGACTAGCGGGCTACGAGCAGTACTTC
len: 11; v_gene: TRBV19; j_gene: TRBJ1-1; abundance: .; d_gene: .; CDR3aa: CASSVRVEAFF; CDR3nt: TGTGCCAGTAGTGTTCGGGTTGAAGCTTTCTTT
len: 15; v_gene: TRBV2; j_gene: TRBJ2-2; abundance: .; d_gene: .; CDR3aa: CASGRQATNTGELFF; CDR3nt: TGTGCCAGCGGGCGACAGGCGACGAACACCGGGGAGCTGTTTTTT
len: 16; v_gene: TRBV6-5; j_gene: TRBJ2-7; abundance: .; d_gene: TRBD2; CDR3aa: CASSYPSSSGSYEQYF; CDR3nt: TGTGCCAGCAGTTACCCCTCCTCTAGCGGGAGTTACGAGCAGTACTTC
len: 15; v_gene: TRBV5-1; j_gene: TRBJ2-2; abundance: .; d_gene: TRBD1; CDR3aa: CASSLRDRRTGELFF; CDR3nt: TGCGCCAGCAGCCTCCGGGACAGGAGAACCGGGGAGCTGTTTTTT
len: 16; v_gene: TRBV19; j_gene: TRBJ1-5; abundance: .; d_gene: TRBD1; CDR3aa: CASSVGQGGSNQPQHF; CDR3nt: TGTGCCAGTAGTGTGGGACAGGGCGGGAGCAATCAGCCCCAGCATTTT
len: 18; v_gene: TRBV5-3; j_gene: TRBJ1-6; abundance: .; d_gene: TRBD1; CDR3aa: CARSLDRFEGQGGSPLHF; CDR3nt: TGTGCCAGAAGCTTGGATCGCTTTGAGGGACAGGGAGGATCACCCCTCCACTTT
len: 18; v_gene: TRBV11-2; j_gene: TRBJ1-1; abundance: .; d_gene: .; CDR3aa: CASSLDLGGPGEYTEAFF; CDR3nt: TGTGCCAGCAGCTTAGATCTTGGAGGGCCTGGGGAGTACACTGAAGCTTTCTTT
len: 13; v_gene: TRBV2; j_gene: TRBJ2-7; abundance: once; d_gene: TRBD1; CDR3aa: CASRRDRTYEQYF; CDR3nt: TGTGCCAGCAGAAGGGACAGAACCTACGAGCAGTACTTC
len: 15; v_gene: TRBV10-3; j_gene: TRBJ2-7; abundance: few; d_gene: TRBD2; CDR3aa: CAIRDPAGGSYEQYF; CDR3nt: TGTGCCATCAGGGACCCGGCGGGAGGCTCCTACGAGCAGTACTTC
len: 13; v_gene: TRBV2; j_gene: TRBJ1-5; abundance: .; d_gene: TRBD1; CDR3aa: CASSGTGNQPQHF; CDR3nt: TGTGCCAGCAGTGGGACAGGGAATCAGCCCCAGCATTTT
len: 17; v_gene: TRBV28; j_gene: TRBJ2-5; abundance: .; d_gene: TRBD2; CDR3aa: CASSSLPFSGSLETQYF; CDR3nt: TGTGCCAGCAGTTCTCTTCCATTTAGCGGGAGCCTTGAGACCCAGTACTTC
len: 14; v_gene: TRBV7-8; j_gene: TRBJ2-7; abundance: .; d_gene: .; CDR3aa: CASSKAGSDYEQYF; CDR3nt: TGTGCCAGCAGCAAGGCAGGGTCCGACTACGAGCAGTACTTC